The rows below give T cell receptor beta chains drawn from one sample of a study of cytomegalovirus exposure and HLA in healthy donors. The repertoire was sequenced with immunoSEQ multiplex PCR; TCRdb's copy has only in-frame clones and lacks some. The table includes roughly 100,000 clones, under 85% detected once. Sequences were obtained from PBMCs. These receptors were obtained from a man in his forties or fifties in good health and CMV-seronegative. CDR3s include the opening cysteine and the closing phenylalanine or tryptophan. A D gene is named only where the DNA matches it firmly. The size of a clone is reported for some rows only, either as once, few or many, or as a class for expanded clones.

d_gene | j_gene | v_gene | abundance | CDR3aa | CDR3nt
TRBD2 | TRBJ2-3 | TRBV19 | . | CATKGVAGGTDTQYF | TGTGCCACTAAGGGGGTAGCGGGAGGCACAGATACGCAGTATTTT
. | TRBJ1-1 | TRBV9 | . | CASTQGWERGTEAFF | TGTGCCAGCACGCAGGGCTGGGAAAGGGGAACTGAAGCTTTCTTT
. | TRBJ2-6 | TRBV7-9 | . | CASSHTGLAGANVLTF | TGTGCCAGCAGCCATACAGGGTTGGCTGGGGCCAACGTCCTGACTTTC
TRBD1 | TRBJ2-7 | TRBV6-5 | . | CASRLYRGHYEQYF | TGTGCCAGCAGGCTGTACAGGGGGCACTACGAGCAGTACTTC
TRBD2 | TRBJ2-7 | TRBV29-1 | . | CSVLLPRGGVYEQYF | TGCAGCGTCCTACTACCTCGCGGGGGGGTCTACGAGCAGTACTTC
TRBD2 | TRBJ2-7 | TRBV5-6 | few | CASSFPSGYEQYF | TGTGCCAGCAGCTTCCCTAGCGGGTACGAGCAGTACTTC
. | TRBJ2-1 | TRBV29-1 | . | CSVEGGAAGGEQFF | TGCAGCGTTGAAGGCGGGGCGGCCGGAGGTGAGCAGTTCTTC
TRBD2 | TRBJ2-1 | TRBV4-2 | . | CASSLLAGPGDEQFF | TGTGCCAGCAGCCTACTAGCGGGGCCCGGTGATGAGCAGTTCTTC
TRBD1 | TRBJ2-7 | TRBV27 | . | CASSPGTGGYEQYF | TGTGCCAGCAGTCCCGGGACAGGGGGCTACGAGCAGTACTTC
. | TRBJ1-2 | TRBV6-1 | . | CASSLDGSTNYGYTF | TGTGCCAGCAGTCTAGACGGCTCAACGAACTATGGCTACACCTTC
. | TRBJ2-7 | TRBV4-3 | . | CASSQVGGEQYF | TGCGCCAGCAGCCAAGTGGGGGGCGAGCAGTACTTC
. | TRBJ1-3 | TRBV27 | . | CASSPRARGASSGNTIYF | TGTGCCAGCAGTCCCCGGGCCCGGGGGGCCTCCTCTGGAAACACCATATATTTT
. | TRBJ1-4 | TRBV27 | . | CASSNGQISTNEKLFF | TGTGCCAGCAGTAACGGACAGATCTCAACTAATGAAAAACTGTTTTTT
. | TRBJ2-3 | TRBV7-3 | few | CASSATDLSTDTQYF | TGTGCCAGCAGCGCGACAGACCTAAGCACAGATACGCAGTATTTT
. | TRBJ1-3 | TRBV28 | once | CASMLVVPGNTIYF | TGTGCCAGCATGTTGGTAGTCCCTGGAAACACCATATATTTT
. | TRBJ1-5 | TRBV4-3 | . | CASSLGGKGQPQHF | TGCGCCAGCAGCCTAGGGGGTAAGGGACAGCCCCAGCATTTT
. | TRBJ2-7 | TRBV6-5 | . | CASSWTQSYEQYF | TGTGCCAGCAGTTGGACACAATCTTACGAGCAGTACTTC
TRBD2 | TRBJ2-1 | TRBV4-2 | . | CASSQDMASGTTMYEQFF | TGTGCCAGCAGCCAAGATATGGCTAGCGGTACGACGATGTATGAGCAGTTCTTC
. | TRBJ2-3 | TRBV10-2 | . | CASTPGVGRTDTQYF | TGCGCCAGCACCCCCGGGGTGGGTCGGACAGATACGCAGTATTTT
. | TRBJ1-1 | TRBV4-1 | few | CASSQDRIFNTEAFF | TGCGCCAGCAGCCAAGACAGGATTTTCAACACTGAAGCTTTCTTT
. | TRBJ2-6 | TRBV25-1 | . | CASSANGEGANVLTF | TGTGCCAGCAGTGCCAATGGTGAGGGGGCCAACGTCCTGACTTTC
TRBD1 | TRBJ1-5 | TRBV27 | . | CASGRTGGHNQPQHF | TGTGCCAGCGGCAGGACAGGGGGTCACAATCAGCCCCAGCATTTT
. | TRBJ1-1 | TRBV7-9 | . | CASSSRVRKNTEAFF | TGTGCCAGCAGCTCCAGGGTACGGAAGAACACTGAAGCTTTCTTT
. | TRBJ1-4 | TRBV13 | . | CASSSYREATNEKLFF | TGTGCCAGCAGCTCCTACAGGGAAGCAACTAATGAAAAACTGTTTTTT
TRBD2 | TRBJ2-7 | TRBV5-4 | . | CASSQGLAGVYEQYF | TGTGCCAGCAGCCAGGGACTAGCGGGAGTTTACGAGCAGTACTTC
. | TRBJ1-6 | TRBV14 | . | CASSPPGGRGSPLHF | TGTGCCAGCAGCCCCCCGGGGGGTCGGGGTTCACCCCTCCACTTT
TRBD1 | TRBJ2-7 | TRBV19 | few | CASSMAGQGASSSYEQYF | TGTGCCAGTAGTATGGCTGGGCAGGGGGCAAGCAGCTCCTACGAGCAGTACTTC
. | TRBJ1-1 | TRBV29-1 | . | CSAFGEGTEAFF | TGCAGCGCGTTCGGGGAGGGCACTGAAGCTTTCTTT